Below, 12 T cell receptor beta chains from the same sample are listed, as sequenced in a study of graft-versus-host responses after intestinal transplantation. The antigens for these receptors are not known. Generated by immunoSEQ multiplex PCR, the TCRdb table keeps only in-frame clones and is missing some. The sample shows about 39,000 clones, about 94% of them seen only once. Material: unstimulated CD8+ T cells sorted from spleen or lymph node cells, obtained before transplant. These receptors came from a human donor who was the organ donor for an intestinal transplant.

The chain uses TRBV7-2 and TRBJ2-7; D might be TRBD2 (6 bases). The V end was cut by 1 base, the J end by 4 bases, with 14 bases between. This CDR3 comprises 15 residues. Germline CDR1 is SGHTA and CDR2 is FQGNSA. The CDR3 DNA reads TGTGCCAGCAGCTTAGTAACGGGCAGCGGGTACGAGCAGTACTTC. Translation: CASSLVTGSGYEQYF.

The chain recombines TRBV4-3 with TRBJ2-7; D may be TRBD1 (5 bases). The CDR3 length is 13 residues. V was cut by 0 bases and J by 6 bases, with 9 bases left in between. CDR1 is LGHNA and CDR2 is YSLEER in the germline V gene. The CDR3 bases are TGCGCCAGCAGCCAAGACCCAGGGCCCGAGCAGTACTTC. Translation: CASSQDPGPEQYF.

A single count supports this clone. The chain joins TRBV28 to TRBJ2-5; tentatively, D is TRBD2 (5 bases). Trimming took off 10 bases at V and 5 bases at J, with 17 bases between the two ends. The CDR3 consists of 13 residues. Germline V gene data show CDR1 as MDHEN and CDR2 as SYDVKM. CDR3 sequence: CATTSPSRETQYF. The CDR3 DNA is TGTGCCACCACGTCACCTAGCCGTGAGACCCAGTACTTC.

The gene calls are TRBV28 and TRBJ2-7; a possible D gene is TRBD1 (6 bases). Looked up from germline, CDR1 is MDHEN and CDR2 is SYDVKM. CDR3 length equals 14 residues. V shed 3 bases and J shed 2 bases, with 11 bases lying between them. The CDR3 spells CASSFWDTPYEQYF. The DNA of the CDR3 is TGTGCCAGCAGTTTTTGGGACACCCCCTACGAGCAGTACTTC.

CDR3 nucleotide sequence: TGTGCCAGCAGCTTGAGTTGGGGACTAGCGCTTAGCACAGATACGCAGTATTTT. It codes for CASSLSWGLALSTDTQYF. The gene calls are TRBV11-1 and TRBJ2-3; 10 bases match TRBD2. The ends lost 3 bases at V and 0 bases at J; junction bases unmatched: 9. CDR3 size: 18 residues. CDR1 and CDR2 from the germline V gene are SGHAT and FQDESV (reference sequence). Looking up the rest from reference TRBV11-1 and TRBJ2-3 gives the full variable domain: EAEVAQSPRYKITEKSQAVAFWCDPISGHATLYWYRQILGQGPELLVQFQDESVVDDSQLPKDRFSAERLKGVDSTLKIQPAELGDSAMYLCASSLSWGLALSTDTQYFGPGTRLTVL.

The rearrangement joins TRBV13 to TRBJ2-7, with a weak D call TRBD1 (6 bases). CDR3 length equals 15 residues. Germline CDR1 PRHDT, CDR2 FYEKMQ (reference sequence). V lost 0 bases, J lost 2 bases, and 11 bases lay in between. CDR3 bases: TGTGCCAGCAGCTTAGGAGGTCAGGGGACCTACGAGCAGTACTTC. It yields the protein CASSLGGQGTYEQYF.

The chain joins TRBV7-8 to TRBJ2-7, with D perhaps matching TRBD1 (5 bases). The CDR3 has 15 amino acids. V was trimmed by 0 bases and J by 1 base, leaving 10 bases between them. Germline-derived CDR1 and CDR2 are SGHVS and FQNEAQ. CDR3 residues: CASSLAGDWSYEQYF. CDR3 in DNA: TGTGCCAGCAGCTTAGCAGGGGATTGGTCCTACGAGCAGTACTTC.

This sequence joins TRBV28 and TRBJ2-7; weak D call: TRBD2 (6 bases). With 11 bases removed from V and 3 bases from J, the gap between germline ends came to 11 bases. Per germline, CDR1 MDHEN and CDR2 SYDVKM. The CDR3 is made up of 11 amino acids. The CDR3 sequence is CAVLGGYEQYF. The CDR3 DNA follows: TGTGCCGTTCTGGGGGGCTACGAGCAGTACTTC.

Concerning this clone itself: At the DNA level, this CDR3 is encoded by other sequences in the same sample as well. This chain uses TRBV5-1 with TRBJ1-1; no clear D gene. This CDR3 contains 11 residues. Germline CDR1 SGHRS, CDR2 YFSETQ. V dropped 0 bases and J dropped 5 bases, with 2 bases sitting between them. In nucleotides, the CDR3 is TGCGCCAGCAGCTTGGGTACTGAAGCTTTCTTT. Translation gives CASSLGTEAFF.

This chain connects TRBV28 to TRBJ1-2, with 8 bases lining up with TRBD1. The junction had 5 bases not matched to a gene; V was cut back by 2 bases and J by 3 bases. CDR3 length equals 15 residues. Germline lookup yields CDR1 MDHEN and CDR2 SYDVKM. The CDR3 protein is CASSLKQGAYYGYTF. As DNA, the CDR3 is TGTGCCAGCAGTTTAAAGCAGGGGGCGTACTATGGCTACACCTTC.

This sequence joins TRBV2 and TRBJ2-7; D is undetermined. CDR3 length: 14 residues. V lost 0 bases, J lost 3 bases, and 9 bases lay in between. The germline CDR1 and CDR2 sequences are SNHLY and FYNNEI. CDR3 in amino acids: CASSEAGFGYEQYF. In nucleotides, the CDR3 is TGTGCCAGCAGTGAAGCGGGATTTGGCTACGAGCAGTACTTC.

The chain has TRBV19 and TRBJ2-2; no firm D call. Trimming pared 5 bases from V and 6 bases from J, leaving 13 bases between. CDR3 length: 14 amino acids. The germline V gene has CDR1 LNHDA and CDR2 SQIVND (reference sequence). DNA of the CDR3: TGTGCCAGTAGTCCGGGCAACTACGCCGGGGAGCTGTTTTTT. Translated: CASSPGNYAGELFF.